This passage covers 8 T cell receptor beta chains from one sample sequenced in a study of T cell responses to AZD1222 COVID-19 vaccine. Some clones are missing from TCRdb's copy, which holds only in-frame ones; the method was immunoSEQ multiplex PCR. The sample contains approximately 180,000 clones, around nine tenths of which appear only once. The sequencing used peripheral blood, collected 28 days after the second dose of the MenACWY control vaccine. The receptors were gathered from an adult who received the MenACWY meningococcal vaccine as a control.

The V gene is TRBV15, the J gene TRBJ2-7; TRBD1 is a possible D gene (6 bases). V shed 0 bases and J shed 5 bases, with 11 bases lying between them. The length of the CDR3 is 14 residues. Germline V gene lookup returns CDR1 LNHNV and CDR2 YYDKDF (reference sequence). The CDR3 is CATSRDLGAHEQYF. The CDR3 region has the DNA TGTGCCACCAGCAGAGATTTGGGGGCCCACGAGCAGTACTTC.

A word on this clone: At one end, the junction sequence differs from germline, possibly due to a read error. The V call is TRBV7-6, the J call TRBJ1-3; a weak D match, TRBD1 (5 bases). Germline CDR1 is SGHVS and CDR2 is FNYEAQ. The CDR3 consists of 16 residues. Here the CDR3 reads CASSLSGLRRVNAIYF. In DNA, the CDR3 is TGTGCCAGCAGCTTGTCGGGACTGCGGCGCGTAAACGCCATATATTTT.

The chain links TRBV19 to TRBJ1-2; 10 bases align to TRBD1. The CDR3 is 15 amino acids. The germline gives CDR1 LNHDA, CDR2 SQIVND (reference sequence). V shed 6 bases and J 6 bases; nucleotides not matched to a gene: 10. The CDR3 nucleotides read TGTGCCAGTAGCCCTGGACAGGGGGTTCGCAATGGCTACACCTTC. Its protein is CASSPGQGVRNGYTF.

This chain connects TRBV5-5 to TRBJ1-5; maybe TRBD1 (5 bases). This CDR3 contains 13 residues. V dropped 3 bases and J dropped 7 bases, with 11 bases sitting between them. Germline V gene lookup returns CDR1 SGHKS and CDR2 YYEKEE (reference sequence). The CDR3 coding sequence is TGTGCCAGCAGCTGGGGGACGGAGCAGCCCCAGCATTTT. Its protein is CASSWGTEQPQHF.

The CDR3 loop reads CASTHAGNSPLHF. The CDR3 coding sequence is TGTGCCAGCACCCACGCAGGGAATTCACCCCTCCACTTT. The chain is built from TRBV27 and TRBJ1-6, with D possibly TRBD1 on 5 matching bases. The V and J ends lost 7 bases and 7 bases respectively, with 11 bases between them. CDR3 size: 13 residues. Germline values: CDR1 MNHEY, CDR2 SMNVEV (reference sequence).

This chain links TRBV19 with TRBJ2-5; 14 bases match TRBD2. With 4 bases clipped from V and 5 bases from J, the junction kept 6 bases outside the gene matches. The length of the CDR3 is 16 residues. CDR1 LNHDA and CDR2 SQIVND come from the germline V gene (reference sequence). The CDR3 reads CASSTGLAGVGETQYF. The CDR3 coding sequence is TGTGCCAGTAGTACGGGACTAGCGGGAGTGGGTGAGACCCAGTACTTC. Complete variable domain (other parts from reference TRBV19 and TRBJ2-5): DGGITQSPKYLFRKEGQNVTLSCEQNLNHDAMYWYRQDPGQGLRLIYYSQIVNDFQKGDIAEGYSVSREKKESFPLTVTSAQKNPTAFYLCASSTGLAGVGETQYFGPGTRLLVL.

V usage is TRBV6-6 and J usage is TRBJ1-2; possibly TRBD1 for D (5 bases). CDR1 and CDR2 from the germline V gene are MNHNY and SVGAGI (reference sequence). This CDR3 is built from 16 residues. The V gene lost 6 bases and the J gene lost 4 bases, with 21 bases spanning the gap. The CDR3 reads CASSPGSGYVRYGYTF. In DNA, the CDR3 is TGTGCCAGCAGCCCAGGGTCAGGGTACGTGCGCTATGGCTACACCTTC.

The chain carries TRBV20-1 and TRBJ2-3, with 7 bases that match TRBD2. The trim removed 3 bases at V and 3 bases at J, leaving 3 bases unmatched. Germline V gives CDR1 DFQATT, CDR2 SNEGSKA (reference sequence). The CDR3 is 13 residues long. The chain's CDR3 is CSASWRETDTQYF. The CDR3 DNA is TGCAGTGCTAGTTGGCGGGAGACAGATACGCAGTATTTT.